A selection of T cell receptor beta chains follows, all from one sample in a study of T cells after yellow fever vaccination. Using its own MiXCR run on the 5' RACE reads, TCRdb lists one record per CDR3 protein. The sample has 500,000 to 650,000 distinct CDR3 sequences, around an eighth seen once. The sequences come from PBMCs, collected on the day of the yellow fever booster vaccination. These receptors originate from a man aged 25 to 40 who received the YFV17D yellow fever vaccine. Both conserved end residues are part of each CDR3. The D gene is left open where the match is weak. The listing skips clone size in some rows; elsewhere it reads once, few, many or a size class.

>TRBV29-1|TRBJ2-7|.|.
CSVEVTANYEQYF
TGCAGCGTCGAAGTTACAGCGAACTACGAGCAGTACTTC
>TRBV5-6|TRBJ2-3|.|.
CASSFPEGADTQYF
TGTGCCAGCAGCTTTCCAGAAGGCGCAGATACGCAGTATTTT
>TRBV10-3|TRBJ2-3|TRBD2|.
CAIRSGTSGRTDTQYF
TGTGCCATCAGATCCGGGACTAGCGGGAGAACAGATACGCAGTATTTT
>TRBV20-1|TRBJ2-5|.|few
CSARVVGVVSETQYF
TGCAGTGCTAGAGTTGTAGGGGTGGTATCAGAGACCCAGTACTTC
>TRBV7-8|TRBJ2-5|.|.
CASSFPVQETQYF
TGTGCCAGCAGCTTTCCTGTCCAAGAGACCCAGTACTTC
>TRBV6-2/TRBV6-3|TRBJ2-7|TRBD2|many
CASSPAIGLAGGFEQYF
TGTGCCAGCAGCCCCGCGATCGGACTAGCGGGAGGGTTCGAGCAGTACTTC
>TRBV20-1|TRBJ2-1|TRBD1|.
CSARGSTGKVYNEQFF
TGCAGTGCTAGGGGGTCGACAGGGAAGGTTTACAATGAGCAGTTCTTC
>TRBV21-1|TRBJ2-5|.|.
CASSRGSGRSQETQYF
TGTGCCAGCAGCCGGGGCAGCGGGAGAAGCCAAGAGACCCAGTACTTC
>TRBV7-8|TRBJ1-2|TRBD1|few
CASSSRQGKGYTF
TGTGCCAGCAGCTCTAGACAGGGCAAGGGCTACACCTTC
>TRBV12-3/TRBV12-4|TRBJ2-5|TRBD1|.
CASSQNRGKGEETQYF
TGTGCCAGCAGCCAAAACAGGGGTAAGGGCGAAGAGACCCAGTACTTC
>TRBV13|TRBJ2-1|TRBD2|.
CASSLEGGSYEQFF
TGTGCCAGCAGCTTAGAGGGCGGGAGCTATGAGCAGTTCTTC
>TRBV5-6|TRBJ2-2|TRBD1|.
CASSLQGAWTGELFF
TGTGCCAGCAGCTTGCAGGGGGCTTGGACCGGGGAGCTGTTTTTT
>TRBV12-3/TRBV12-4|TRBJ1-2|.|few
CASSLGPPTASYTF
TGTGCCAGCAGTTTGGGGCCCCCCACGGCCAGCTACACCTTC
>TRBV7-8|TRBJ2-3|.|few
CASSSEVGTQYF
TGTGCCAGCAGCTCCGAAGTAGGTACGCAGTATTTT
>TRBV20-1|TRBJ1-2|.|few
CSARDPGRERVGYTF
TGCAGTGCTAGAGATCCGGGCAGGGAAAGGGTCGGCTACACCTTC
>TRBV5-6|TRBJ2-7|.|.
CARSPGGGYEQYF
TGTGCCAGGAGCCCTGGGGGCGGGTACGAGCAGTACTTC
>TRBV28|TRBJ2-5|.|few
CASSFRHSQETQYF
TGTGCCAGCAGCTTTAGACACAGTCAAGAGACCCAGTACTTC
>TRBV6-6|TRBJ2-1|TRBD1|.
CASSDPGQRVFF
TGTGCCAGCAGTGACCCGGGACAGAGGGTGTTCTTC
>TRBV20-1|TRBJ2-1|.|.
CSAPGKPLLGEQFF
TGCAGTGCCCCCGGGAAACCCCTTCTGGGTGAGCAGTTCTTC
>TRBV7-9|TRBJ2-7|TRBD2|few
CASSRGLAELYEQYF
TGTGCCAGCAGCAGGGGACTAGCGGAATTATACGAGCAGTACTTC
>TRBV5-6|TRBJ2-3|.|.
CASSPRDSGFTDTQYF
TGTGCCAGCAGCCCTAGGGATTCGGGTTTCACAGATACGCAGTATTTT
>TRBV3-1|TRBJ2-7|TRBD2|.
CASSPGTSMYEQYF
TGTGCCAGCAGCCCCGGGACTAGCATGTACGAGCAGTACTTC
>TRBV27|TRBJ2-5|.|few
CASSPLEGHPWTQYF
TGTGCCAGCAGTCCCTTGGAGGGACACCCTTGGACCCAGTACTTC
>TRBV5-1|TRBJ2-1|TRBD2|.
CASSLPAGIYNEQFF
TGCGCCAGCAGCTTGCCAGCGGGAATCTACAATGAGCAGTTCTTC
>TRBV20-1|TRBJ2-2|.|few
CSARRARNTGELFF
TGCAGTGCTAGACGGGCGAGAAACACCGGGGAGCTGTTTTTT
>TRBV11-2|TRBJ1-2|.|many
CASSRDRSGGYTF
TGTGCCAGCAGCCGTGACAGGTCGGGCGGCTACACCTTC
>TRBV5-1|TRBJ2-2|.|.
CASSLVLVPGELFF
TGCGCCAGCAGCCTTGTACTAGTCCCCGGGGAGCTGTTTTTT
>TRBV10-3|TRBJ2-3|TRBD1|.
CAIGTVTDTQYF
TGTGCCATCGGGACAGTCACAGATACGCAGTATTTT
>TRBV29-1|TRBJ1-2|TRBD1|.
CSVVEGAYGYTF
TGCAGCGTTGTAGAGGGGGCGTATGGCTACACCTTC
>TRBV20-1|TRBJ1-3|.|.
CSARGRVGGPKGPTIYF
TGCAGTGCTAGAGGCAGGGTCGGGGGACCGAAGGGTCCCACCATATATTTT
>TRBV10-3|TRBJ2-7|.|few
CAYATSGGSLIREQYF
TGTGCCTACGCTACGTCCGGAGGGTCCTTGATTAGGGAGCAGTACTTC
>TRBV7-2|TRBJ2-7|.|few
CASSEPGWAEQYF
TGTGCCAGCAGCGAACCCGGGTGGGCCGAGCAGTACTTC
>TRBV18|TRBJ2-1|.|few
CASSPPAFQGTYNEQFF
TGTGCCAGCTCACCACCGGCTTTCCAAGGGACCTACAATGAGCAGTTCTTC
>TRBV15|TRBJ2-1|TRBD2|few
CATSREFRLAGTNNEQFF
TGTGCCACCAGCAGGGAATTTCGACTAGCGGGAACCAACAATGAGCAGTTCTTC
>TRBV6-6|TRBJ2-1|TRBD2|few
CASGLAESVEQFF
TGTGCCAGTGGACTAGCGGAGTCTGTTGAGCAGTTCTTC
>TRBV29-1|TRBJ1-1|.|many
CSVVTGIGTTEAFF
TGCAGCGTTGTAACAGGGATCGGAACCACTGAAGCTTTCTTT
>TRBV14|TRBJ2-5|.|.
CASSPGRTSSQETQYF
TGTGCCAGCAGCCCGGGACGGACCTCAAGTCAAGAGACCCAGTACTTC
>TRBV7-2|TRBJ2-7|.|.
CASSRSDSTRREQYF
TGTGCCAGCAGCAGGTCGGACAGCACCCGGCGCGAGCAGTACTTC
>TRBV20-1|TRBJ2-7|TRBD2|few
CSASTSGPPYEQYF
TGCAGTGCTTCTACTAGCGGGCCTCCCTACGAGCAGTACTTC
>TRBV10-2|TRBJ2-2|.|many
CASSPGPGELFF
TGCGCCAGCAGCCCGGGGCCGGGGGAGCTGTTTTTT
>TRBV11-2|TRBJ2-5|.|few
CASSLNAGPETQYF
TGTGCCAGCAGCTTAAATGCGGGCCCGGAGACCCAGTACTTC
>TRBV6-2/TRBV6-3|TRBJ1-5|TRBD1|few
CASSRTGVPQPQHF
TGTGCCAGCAGCCGTACAGGGGTTCCTCAGCCCCAGCATTTT
>TRBV7-8|TRBJ2-7|.|few
CASSLEHQTYF
TGTGCCAGCAGCTTAGAGCACCAAACTTACTTC
>TRBV7-2|TRBJ2-1|.|.
CASAASYNEQFF
TGTGCCAGTGCGGCCTCCTACAATGAGCAGTTCTTC
>TRBV10-3|TRBJ1-2|.|few
CAISESAGGGVGYTF
TGTGCCATCAGTGAGTCCGCCGGGGGCGGGGTAGGCTACACCTTC
>TRBV10-3|TRBJ2-4|.|many
CAISESYGDAAKNIQYF
TGTGCCATCAGTGAGTCTTATGGAGACGCGGCCAAAAACATTCAGTACTTC
>TRBV7-2|TRBJ2-7|.|many
CASSASYEQYF
TGTGCCAGCAGCGCCTCCTACGAGCAGTACTTC
>TRBV5-1|TRBJ2-6|TRBD1|many
CASSFGTGQNGANVLTF
TGCGCCAGCAGCTTTGGGACAGGGCAGAATGGGGCCAACGTCCTGACTTTC
>TRBV18|TRBJ2-7|.|.
CASSPGARDEQYF
TGTGCCAGCTCCCCCGGGGCTAGGGACGAGCAGTACTTC